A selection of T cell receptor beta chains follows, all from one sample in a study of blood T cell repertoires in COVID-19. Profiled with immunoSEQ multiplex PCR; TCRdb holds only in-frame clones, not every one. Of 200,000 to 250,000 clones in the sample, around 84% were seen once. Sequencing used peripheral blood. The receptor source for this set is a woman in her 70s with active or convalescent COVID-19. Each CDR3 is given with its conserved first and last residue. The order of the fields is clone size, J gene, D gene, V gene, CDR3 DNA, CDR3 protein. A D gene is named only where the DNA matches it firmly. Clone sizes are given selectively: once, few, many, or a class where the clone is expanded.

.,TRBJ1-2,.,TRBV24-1,TGTGCCACCAGTGATTTTAAACCCACTGGCGCCAGGCCCTTCTATGGCTACACCTTC,CATSDFKPTGARPFYGYTF
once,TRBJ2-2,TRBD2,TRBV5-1,TGCGCCAGCAGCTTGGGACGGACTAGGAGGGAGCTGTTTTTT,CASSLGRTRRELFF
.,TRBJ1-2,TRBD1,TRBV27,TGTGCCAGCAGTTTTTGGACAGGGAAGTTAGTAAATGGCTACACCTTC,CASSFWTGKLVNGYTF
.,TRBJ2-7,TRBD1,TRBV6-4,TGTGCCAGCAGTCCGGGACAGGGGGAATATTCCGAGCAGTACTTC,CASSPGQGEYSEQYF
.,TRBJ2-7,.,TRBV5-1,TGCGCCAGCAGCCCGGAGGTAGTCCACGAGCAGTACTTC,CASSPEVVHEQYF
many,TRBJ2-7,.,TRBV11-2,TGTGCCAGCAGCTTAGACAGGTACGCCTACGAGCAGTACTTC,CASSLDRYAYEQYF
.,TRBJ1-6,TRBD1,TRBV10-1,TGCGCCAGCAGTGAGCGGACAGGGAATTCACCCCTCCACTTT,CASSERTGNSPLHF
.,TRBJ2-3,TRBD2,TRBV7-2,TGTGCCAGCAGCCAGCCCTCGGTGAAGGTAGCGGGATCCACAGATACGCAGTATTTT,CASSQPSVKVAGSTDTQYF
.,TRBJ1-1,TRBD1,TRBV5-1,TGCGCCAGCAGCGGGGGACAGGGGAACACTGAAGCTTTCTTT,CASSGGQGNTEAFF
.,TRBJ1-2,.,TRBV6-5,TGTGCCAGCAGTCCAGTCGAGGCCTATGGCTACACCTTC,CASSPVEAYGYTF
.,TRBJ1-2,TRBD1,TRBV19,TGTGCCAGTAGTATGACAGGGGATGGCTACACCTTC,CASSMTGDGYTF
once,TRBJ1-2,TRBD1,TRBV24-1,TGTGCCACCAGTGACCGACCGGACAGGGCCTCTGGCTACACCTTC,CATSDRPDRASGYTF
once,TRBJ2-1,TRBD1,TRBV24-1,TGTGCCACCAGTGAGTTTACAGGGGCCTACAATGAGCAGTTCTTC,CATSEFTGAYNEQFF
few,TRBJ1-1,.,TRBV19,TGTGCCAGTGCTCGGGACATGAACACTGAAGCTTTCTTT,CASARDMNTEAFF
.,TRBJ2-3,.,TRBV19,TGTGCCAGTAGTATCCTGGGCGGGGTAACAGATACGCAGTATTTT,CASSILGGVTDTQYF
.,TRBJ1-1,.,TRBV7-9,TGTGCCAGCAGCTGGACCGGGGACACTGAAGCTTTCTTT,CASSWTGDTEAFF
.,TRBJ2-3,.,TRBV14,TGTGCCAGCAGCCAAGAGCGGGGTACGCAGTATTTT,CASSQERGTQYF
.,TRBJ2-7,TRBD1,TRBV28,TGTGCCAGCCAAGGGACAGTCCAGGAACAGGACTTC,CASQGTVQEQDF
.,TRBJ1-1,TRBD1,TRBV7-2,TGTGCCAGCAGCCTATCGACAGGGGGCCACTTTGGAGCTTTCTTT,CASSLSTGGHFGAFF
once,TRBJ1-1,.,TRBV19,TGTGCCAGTAGACCGATACAGCTACTGAACACTGAAGCTTTCTTT,CASRPIQLLNTEAFF
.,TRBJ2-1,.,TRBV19,TGTGCCAGTAGTATAAACATATTGGGCCACAATGAGCAGTTCTTC,CASSINILGHNEQFF
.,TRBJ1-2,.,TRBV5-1,TGCGCCAGCAGCTTGGAGGATGAGGTTGATGGCTACACCTTC,CASSLEDEVDGYTF
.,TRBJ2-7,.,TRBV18,TGTGCCAGCTCACTCGGGGAGGGGGCCTACGAGCAGTACTTC,CASSLGEGAYEQYF
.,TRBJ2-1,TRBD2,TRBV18,TGTGCCAGCTCCCCGACGGTCGGGGGGGCCGCGGATGAGCAGTTCTTC,CASSPTVGGAADEQFF